Listed here are 27 T cell receptor beta chains from one sample, sequenced in a study of shared clonotypes between healthy human individuals. The table came from immunoSEQ multiplex PCR; TCRdb's copy has only in-frame clones and leaves some out. The data hold about 2.4 million clones, with 85% to 95% observed a single time. The sequenced material came from naive CD4+ T cells sorted from blood. Subset meaning: CD45RA+ positively selected. The receptor source for this set is a man between 18 and 35 years old in good health.

This sequence joins TRBV30 and TRBJ2-7, with 8 bases that match TRBD2. The CDR3 runs 16 residues. Losses at the gene ends were 2 bases for V and 2 bases for J; bases not matched to a gene: 11. Germline V gives CDR1 GTSNPN, CDR2 SVGIG (reference sequence). CDR3 protein: CAWSTKLAEAPYEQYF. The CDR3 DNA sequence: TGTGCCTGGAGTACCAAACTAGCGGAGGCTCCCTACGAGCAGTACTTC. The full variable domain, in which reference TRBV30 and TRBJ2-7 provide the parts outside the CDR3, is SQTIHQWPATLVQPVGSPLSLECTVEGTSNPNLYWYRQAAGRGLQLLFYSVGIGQISSEVPQNLSASRPQDRQFILSSKKLLLSDSGFYLCAWSTKLAEAPYEQYFGPGTRLTVT.

In this sample, this clone turned up once. The rearrangement uses TRBV25-1 and TRBJ1-4, with D unclear. The CDR3 sequence is 12 residues long. V dropped 6 bases and J dropped 4 bases, with 6 bases sitting between them. Per germline, CDR1 MGHDK and CDR2 SYGVNS. Here the CDR3 DNA reads TGTGCCAGCAGGAGACTTAATGAAAAACTGTTTTTT. It specifies CASRRLNEKLFF.

Details on this clone: Within the sample, other DNA sequences also encode this same CDR3. The V call is TRBV5-1, the J call TRBJ1-1; D uncertain. Germline assignment: CDR1 SGHRS and CDR2 YFSETQ. CDR3 length: 12 amino acids. Trimming removed 5 bases at V and 5 bases at J, with 10 bases between. The DNA for the CDR3 is TGCGCCAGCAGTCCCCCCGGGACTGAAGCTTTCTTT. Translating it yields CASSPPGTEAFF.

This clone was seen just once. Distinct nucleotide sequences in the sample also encode this CDR3. The CDR3 DNA sequence: TGTGCCAGCAGTGAACTAGCTCCAGAGACCCAGTACTTC. This sequence encodes CASSELAPETQYF. The chain uses TRBV28 and TRBJ2-5, with D possibly TRBD2 on 6 matching bases. The CDR3 spans 13 residues. Trimming cost V 5 bases and J 4 bases, with 11 bases left between them. Per germline, CDR1 MDHEN and CDR2 SYDVKM.

This chain uses TRBV6-1 with TRBJ2-7; no reliable D call. Germline assignment: CDR1 MNHNS and CDR2 SASEGT. CDR3 length: 13 amino acids. Trimming cost V 1 base and J 2 bases, with 6 bases left between them. CDR3 in amino acids: CASSEDSAYEQYF. The CDR3 DNA reads TGTGCCAGCAGTGAAGACAGTGCCTACGAGCAGTACTTC.

The gene calls are TRBV5-5 and TRBJ1-5; D gene unclear. V was cut by 1 base and J by 2 bases, with 7 bases left in between. The CDR3 loop spans 14 amino acids. From germline, CDR1 is SGHKS and CDR2 YYEKEE (reference sequence). The chain's CDR3 is CASSLFLGNQPQHF. The CDR3 coding sequence is TGTGCCAGCAGCTTGTTCCTGGGCAATCAGCCCCAGCATTTT.

V usage is TRBV5-4 and J usage is TRBJ1-2, with D possibly TRBD1 on 5 matching bases. There are 14 residues in the CDR3. V lost 3 bases to trimming and J lost 7 bases, with 16 bases between them. The germline V gene has CDR1 SGHNT and CDR2 YYREEE (reference sequence). This CDR3 reads CASSSSGTYFGYTF. The CDR3 coding sequence is TGTGCCAGCAGCTCCTCCGGGACCTATTTTGGCTACACCTTC. Combining the CDR3 with reference TRBV5-4 and TRBJ1-2 gives the whole variable domain ETGVTQSPTHLIKTRGQQVTLRCSSQSGHNTVSWYQQALGQGPQFIFQYYREEENGRGNFPPRFSGLQFPNYSSELNVNALELDDSALYLCASSSSGTYFGYTFGSGTRLTVV.

The CDR3 region has the DNA TGTGCCAGCAGCTCCCTCGGGGTAGTCCAAGAGACCCAGTACTTC. Translation: CASSSLGVVQETQYF. The rearrangement uses TRBV5-4 and TRBJ2-5; D might be TRBD2 (5 bases). Trimming cost V 3 bases and J 1 base, with 13 bases left between them. The CDR3 spans 15 residues. The germline V gene encodes CDR1 SGHNT and CDR2 YYREEE (reference sequence). The full variable domain, in which reference TRBV5-4 and TRBJ2-5 provide the parts outside the CDR3, is ETGVTQSPTHLIKTRGQQVTLRCSSQSGHNTVSWYQQALGQGPQFIFQYYREEENGRGNFPPRFSGLQFPNYSSELNVNALELDDSALYLCASSSLGVVQETQYFGPGTRLLVL.

The chain combines TRBV19 with TRBJ1-6; TRBD1 agrees at 9 bases. The CDR3 is made up of 14 amino acids. Losses at the gene ends were 10 bases for V and 8 bases for J; bases not matched to a gene: 9. Per the germline V gene, CDR1 is LNHDA and CDR2 is SQIVND (reference sequence). CDR3 residues: CATNRGQGYSPLHF. For the CDR3, the DNA is TGTGCCACCAACAGGGGACAGGGTTATTCACCCCTCCACTTT. The complete variable domain, with remaining parts taken from reference TRBV19 and TRBJ1-6, reads DGGITQSPKYLFRKEGQNVTLSCEQNLNHDAMYWYRQDPGQGLRLIYYSQIVNDFQKGDIAEGYSVSREKKESFPLTVTSAQKNPTAFYLCATNRGQGYSPLHFGNGTRLTVT.

Turning to this clone: The same CDR3 can be traced to other DNA sequences in this sample. V and J are TRBV7-2 and TRBJ1-2; 9 bases agree with TRBD1. Trimming took 2 bases from V and 7 from J; bases not matched to a gene: 2. The CDR3 contains 13 residues. From germline, CDR1 is SGHTA and CDR2 FQGNSA. The CDR3 region is CASSLRQGVGYTF. For the CDR3, the DNA is TGTGCCAGCAGCTTAAGACAGGGGGTTGGCTACACCTTC.

The genes are TRBV5-4 and TRBJ1-3, with 10 bases lining up with TRBD1. The CDR3 runs to 17 residues. Per germline, CDR1 SGHNT and CDR2 YYREEE (reference sequence). After removal of 4 bases from V and 3 bases from J, the junction contained 10 bases not matched to a gene. Here the CDR3 reads CASSDTRTGGSGNTIYF. The CDR3 DNA sequence: TGTGCCAGCAGCGATACTCGGACAGGGGGAAGTGGAAACACCATATATTTT.

Turning to this clone: Other nucleotide sequences from this sample produce the same CDR3. The V gene is TRBV5-4, the J gene TRBJ2-5; 11 bases match TRBD1. CDR3 length equals 15 residues. Germline assignment: CDR1 SGHNT and CDR2 YYREEE (reference sequence). With 0 bases clipped from V and 4 bases from J, the junction kept 2 bases outside the gene matches. In nucleotides, the CDR3 is TGTGCCAGCAGCTTGGGGGACAGGGGGAGAGAGACCCAGTACTTC. Amino acid sequence: CASSLGDRGRETQYF.

The chain carries TRBV4-3 and TRBJ2-5, with 9 bases lining up with TRBD1. The J call is in doubt because the DNA end fits TRBJ2-7 better. The CDR3 contains 16 residues. Germline loops: CDR1 LGHNA, CDR2 YSLEER. CDR3 protein: CASSQEVDRGTYEQYF. DNA for the CDR3: TGCGCCAGCAGCCAAGAGGTGGACAGGGGAACCTACGAGCAGTACTTC.

The chain links TRBV11-2 to TRBJ2-2; D gene uncertain. The V end lost 5 bases, the J end lost 6 bases, and 13 bases lay between the germline ends. The length of the CDR3 is 14 residues. Per the germline V gene, CDR1 is SGHAT and CDR2 is FQNNGV. The chain's CDR3 is CASSPLTSAGELFF. The CDR3 DNA reads as TGTGCCAGCAGCCCCCTGACATCGGCCGGGGAGCTGTTTTTT. The full variable domain, in which reference TRBV11-2 and TRBJ2-2 provide the parts outside the CDR3, is EAGVAQSPRYKIIEKRQSVAFWCNPISGHATLYWYQQILGQGPKLLIQFQNNGVVDDSQLPKDRFSAERLKGVDSTLKIQPAKLEDSAVYLCASSPLTSAGELFFGEGSRLTVL.

The chain employs TRBV7-9 and TRBJ1-1, with a possible D match to TRBD1 (5 bases). Trimming removed 1 base at V and 7 bases at J, with 10 bases between. Looked up from germline, CDR1 is SEHNR and CDR2 is FQNEAQ (reference sequence). The CDR3 is made up of 13 amino acids. The CDR3 protein is CASSLEERGEAFF. For the CDR3, the DNA is TGTGCCAGCAGCTTAGAGGAAAGGGGTGAAGCTTTCTTT. Full variable domain (missing parts from reference TRBV7-9 and TRBJ1-1): DTGVSQNPRHKITKRGQNVTFRCDPISEHNRLYWYRQTLGQGPEFLTYFQNEAQLEKSRLLSDRFSAERPKGSFSTLEIQRTEQGDSAMYLCASSLEERGEAFFGQGTRLTVV.

This sequence joins TRBV11-2 and TRBJ1-4; 8 bases are shared with TRBD1. The trim removed 5 bases at V and 6 bases at J, leaving 5 bases unmatched. Per germline, CDR1 SGHAT and CDR2 FQNNGV. This CDR3 contains 14 residues. The chain's CDR3 is CASSADRVHEKLFF. The CDR3 region has the DNA TGTGCCAGCAGCGCGGACAGGGTCCATGAAAAACTGTTTTTT.

The chain is built from TRBV6-6 and TRBJ2-5; TRBD1 matches at 8 bases. The V gene end was trimmed by 4 bases and the J gene end by 1 base; junction bases not matched to a gene: 5. This CDR3 has 15 amino acids. Germline assignment: CDR1 MNHNY and CDR2 SVGAGI (reference sequence). DNA of the CDR3: TGTGCCAGCAGTTTCCCTGGACAGGGCCAAGAGACCCAGTACTTC. Translating gives CASSFPGQGQETQYF.

The chain couples TRBV27 to TRBJ2-7; D is possibly TRBD1 (5 bases). Germline assignment: CDR1 MNHEY and CDR2 SMNVEV (reference sequence). The length of the CDR3 is 13 residues. V was cut by 5 bases and J by 11 bases, with 19 bases left in between. The CDR3 nucleotides read TGTGCCAGCAGTCACCTCGACAGCTGGAAGGAGTACTTC. Translation gives CASSHLDSWKEYF.

The chain employs TRBV2 and TRBJ1-5, with a weak D call TRBD1 (6 bases). V was clipped by 6 bases and J by 0 bases, with 15 bases between them. Germline V gives CDR1 SNHLY, CDR2 FYNNEI. The CDR3 is 16 residues long. This CDR3 reads CASREGTFYSNQPQHF. DNA for the CDR3: TGTGCCAGCAGAGAGGGGACATTTTATAGCAATCAGCCCCAGCATTTT.

The chain is built from TRBV7-9 and TRBJ2-6, with TRBD1 matching 9 bases. Germline loops: CDR1 SEHNR, CDR2 FQNEAQ (reference sequence). With 5 bases clipped from V and 2 bases from J, the junction kept 10 bases outside the gene matches. This CDR3 comprises 18 residues. CDR3 nucleotides: TGTGCCAGCAGCGTCGGACAGGGGTTTGGTGCTGGGGCCAACGTCCTGACTTTC. Its translation: CASSVGQGFGAGANVLTF.

The rearrangement joins TRBV29-1 to TRBJ2-5; possible D gene TRBD1, 6 bases. The CDR3 extends over 13 amino acids. Germline assignment: CDR1 SQVTM and CDR2 ANQGSEA. V shed 4 bases and J shed 3 bases, with 12 bases lying between them. The CDR3 spells CSVVGQSKETQYF. For the CDR3, the DNA is TGCAGCGTTGTGGGACAATCGAAAGAGACCCAGTACTTC.

The chain uses TRBV29-1 and TRBJ2-5; D is perhaps TRBD2 (5 bases). Germline CDR1 and CDR2: SQVTM and ANQGSEA. V was pared by 4 bases and J by 2 bases, with 11 bases between. The CDR3 length is 13 residues. The CDR3, as DNA: TGCAGCGTTGTCGAGGGCTTGCAAGAGACCCAGTACTTC. Protein: CSVVEGLQETQYF. Filled out from reference TRBV29-1 and TRBJ2-5, the complete variable domain reads SAVISQKPSRDICQRGTSLTIQCQVDSQVTMMFWYRQQPGQSLTLIATANQGSEATYESGFVIDKFPISRPNLTFSTLTVSNMSPEDSSIYLCSVVEGLQETQYFGPGTRLLVL.

The chain joins TRBV11-2 to TRBJ1-5; D unresolved. The CDR3 sequence is 14 residues long. V lost 0 bases and J 5 bases, leaving 8 bases between the germline ends. CDR1 is SGHAT and CDR2 is FQNNGV in the germline V gene. The CDR3 region has the DNA TGTGCCAGCAGCTTAGATTTTGGTGATCAGCCCCAGCATTTT. It specifies CASSLDFGDQPQHF.

The V gene is TRBV5-4, the J gene TRBJ1-2; D ambiguous. V was clipped by 0 bases and J by 8 bases, with 11 bases between them. This CDR3 is built from 13 residues. Germline V gives CDR1 SGHNT, CDR2 YYREEE (reference sequence). CDR3 in DNA: TGTGCCAGCAGCTTGGGGCTCCCGGGAGGCTACACCTTC. This encodes CASSLGLPGGYTF.

The gene calls are TRBV5-1 and TRBJ2-3; 8 bases are shared with TRBD1. The trim removed 0 bases at V and 4 bases at J, leaving 4 bases unmatched. Germline values: CDR1 SGHRS, CDR2 YFSETQ. CDR3 length equals 15 residues. CDR3 sequence reads: CASSLGTGYPDTQYF. Here the CDR3 DNA reads TGCGCCAGCAGCTTGGGGACAGGGTACCCAGATACGCAGTATTTT.

The chain joins TRBV18 to TRBJ1-2; D is unclear. V dropped 3 bases and J dropped 4 bases, with 15 bases sitting between them. Germline values: CDR1 KGHSH, CDR2 LQKENI. CDR3 length: 15 residues. Here the CDR3 reads CASSPPTQTFYGYTF. CDR3 bases: TGTGCCAGCTCACCTCCAACCCAAACCTTCTATGGCTACACCTTC. Filled out from reference TRBV18 and TRBJ1-2, the complete variable domain reads NAGVMQNPRHLVRRRGQEARLRCSPMKGHSHVYWYRQLPEEGLKFMVYLQKENIIDESGMPKERFSAEFPKEGPSILRIQQVVRGDSAAYFCASSPPTQTFYGYTFGSGTRLTVV.

The chain links TRBV28 to TRBJ1-2; TRBD1 is a possible D gene (5 bases). Germline V gene sequence: CDR1 MDHEN, CDR2 SYDVKM. The length of the CDR3 is 13 residues. V gave up 2 bases and J gave up 8 bases, with 12 bases separating them. The CDR3 loop reads CASSLGGLRGYTF. The CDR3 DNA reads TGTGCCAGCAGTTTAGGGGGGTTACGGGGCTACACCTTC.